This TCR beta chain is from a study of blood T cells in healthy people across ages. Next came a second PCR, run for roughly 7 to 12 cycles, which used a sample-barcoded 5' primer along with a J-beta primer mix. Tagging of each cDNA molecule was performed by a template-switch adaptor with 12 random nucleotides. TCRdb called the 5' RACE reads again in MiXCR, with one record for every CDR3 protein. The data hold 650,000 to 1,000,000 distinct CDR3 sequences, with roughly 46% observed a single time. Study observations and caveats: In these data, TCR beta diversity tracked strongly with naive T cell percentage. Because sorting was not performed, PBMCs prevented conclusive naive versus antigen-experienced comparison.

Isolation recovered at least 6 million PBMCs from every sample. CDR3 length: 14 amino acids. The V and J ends lost 4 bases and 7 bases, in that order; junction bases with no gene match: 7. Germline CDR1 ENHRY, CDR2 SYGVKD. With respect to this clonotype: The target antigen is unknown.

Sequencing was carried out using blood. This receptor was obtained from a man aged 80 or over in good health. The chain links TRBV10-3 to TRBJ1-5, with 7 bases aligning to TRBD1. The CDR3 DNA is TGTGCCATCAGTGGAGGGACAGCCGACCAGCCCCAGCATTTT. It is translated as CAISGGTADQPQHF.